The 30 T cell receptor beta chains below come from one sample, sequenced in a study of cytomegalovirus exposure and HLA in healthy donors. The PCR used 60 Vbeta and 13 Jbeta primers. Clones were read by immunoSEQ multiplex PCR, and TCRdb kept only the in-frame ones, dropping some. The data contain around 99,000 clones, approximately 71% of them singletons. The sequenced sample was PBMCs. The source of these receptors is a woman in her 70s in good health and CMV-seropositive.

The chain combines TRBV30 with TRBJ1-3; TRBD1 agrees at 8 bases. Looked up from germline, CDR1 is GTSNPN and CDR2 is SVGIG (reference sequence). The CDR3 covers 14 residues. CDR3 sequence: CAGDRQGSGNTIYF. In DNA, the CDR3 is TGTGCGGGGGACAGGCAGGGCTCTGGAAACACCATATATTTT.

This clone was observed a handful of times. The rearrangement links TRBV29-1 to TRBJ1-2; 7 bases are shared with TRBD1. The CDR3 length is 14 residues. V lost 6 bases and J lost 0; bases outside the gene matches: 7. Germline V gene lookup returns CDR1 SQVTM and CDR2 ANQGSEA. CDR3 sequence: CSVPRDSSNYGYTF. The CDR3 DNA reads as TGCAGCGTGCCCAGGGACAGCTCTAACTATGGCTACACCTTC.

V usage is TRBV7-2 and J usage is TRBJ2-1; D may be TRBD2 (6 bases). The germline CDR1 and CDR2 sequences are SGHTA and FQGNSA. With 4 bases removed from V and 7 bases from J, the gap between germline ends came to 14 bases. The CDR3 spans 14 residues. The CDR3 DNA sequence: TGTGCCAGCAGCTCCGGGGACTTCCGGAATGAGCAGTTCTTC. It specifies CASSSGDFRNEQFF.

The chain is built from TRBV6-5 and TRBJ1-1, with a weak D call TRBD1 (5 bases). Germline V gives CDR1 MNHEY, CDR2 SVGAGI. The CDR3 runs 16 residues. V was pared by 0 bases and J by 1 base, with 12 bases between. The CDR3 is CASSYSGRQGNTEAFF. DNA for the CDR3: TGTGCCAGCAGTTACTCTGGGCGGCAGGGGAACACTGAAGCTTTCTTT.

This chain links TRBV7-9 with TRBJ2-1; 9 bases map to TRBD1. CDR3 length equals 14 residues. Per the germline V gene, CDR1 is SEHNR and CDR2 is FQNEAQ (reference sequence). Trimming at V came to 5 bases and at J to 8 bases, leaving 7 bases not matched to a gene. CDR3 loop: CASSDTGGRDEQFF. In nucleotides, the CDR3 is TGTGCCAGCAGCGATACAGGGGGCAGGGATGAGCAGTTCTTC.

The rearrangement uses TRBV30 and TRBJ1-6, with unresolved D. Germline loops: CDR1 GTSNPN, CDR2 SVGIG (reference sequence). The CDR3 contains 12 residues. V was shortened by 3 bases and J by 9 bases, with 9 bases between the two germline ends. CDR3 in DNA: TGTGCCTGGAGGTCCAGCGGTTCACCCCTCCACTTT. Its translation is CAWRSSGSPLHF.

The chain uses TRBV4-1 and TRBJ1-5; 7 nucleotides agree with TRBD1. The germline CDR1 and CDR2 sequences are MGHRA and YSYEKL. The CDR3 sequence is 16 residues long. Trimming at V came to 0 bases and at J to 6 bases, leaving 8 bases not matched to a gene. CDR3 loop: CASSQEEGAPSQPQHF. Written as DNA, the CDR3 is TGCGCCAGCAGCCAAGAAGAGGGGGCCCCGAGTCAGCCCCAGCATTTT.

This clone was counted a few times. The CDR3: CASSPLSWLAGGRLTGELFF. The CDR3 DNA reads as TGTGCCAGCTCACCACTATCCTGGCTAGCGGGGGGCCGGCTGACCGGGGAGCTGTTTTTT. This chain joins TRBV18 and TRBJ2-2, with 11 bases that match TRBD2. Germline CDR1 KGHSH, CDR2 LQKENI. This CDR3 spans 20 amino acids. The V gene end was trimmed by 1 base and the J gene end by 5 bases; junction bases not matched to a gene: 15. The full variable domain, its missing parts supplied by reference TRBV18 and TRBJ2-2, is NAGVMQNPRHLVRRRGQEARLRCSPMKGHSHVYWYRQLPEEGLKFMVYLQKENIIDESGMPKERFSAEFPKEGPSILRIQQVVRGDSAAYFCASSPLSWLAGGRLTGELFFGEGSRLTVL.

CDR3 bases: TGTGCCATCAGTGATCCGAGGACAGGTAGCTCCTACGAGCAGTACTTC. As protein: CAISDPRTGSSYEQYF. The chain combines TRBV10-3 with TRBJ2-7, with 7 bases lining up with TRBD1. Germline V lookup: CDR1 ENHRY, CDR2 SYGVKD. This CDR3 is 16 amino acids long. Unmatched junction bases numbered 8, after V lost 3 bases and J lost 0 bases.

The genes are TRBV13 and TRBJ2-3; 8 bases agree with TRBD1. Germline V lookup: CDR1 PRHDT, CDR2 FYEKMQ (reference sequence). There are 15 residues in the CDR3. Trimming cost V 0 bases and J 3 bases; bases outside gene matches: 2. The chain's CDR3 is CASSLGTGVTDTQYF. Here the CDR3 DNA reads TGTGCCAGCAGCTTAGGGACAGGGGTTACAGATACGCAGTATTTT. Combining the CDR3 with reference TRBV13 and TRBJ2-3 gives the whole variable domain AAGVIQSPRHLIKEKRETATLKCYPIPRHDTVYWYQQGPGQDPQFLISFYEKMQSDKGSIPDRFSAQQFSDYHSELNMSSLELGDSALYFCASSLGTGVTDTQYFGPGTRLTVL.

CDR3 in amino acids: CASSYSGLSSYNEQFF. In DNA form, the CDR3 reads TGTGCCAGCAGTTACTCTGGGCTATCCTCCTACAATGAGCAGTTCTTC. J is TRBJ2-1 and V is TRBV6-5; D remains unclear. CDR1 and CDR2 (germline): MNHEY, SVGAGI. Trimming shortened V by 0 bases and J by 0 bases, and 9 bases separated the two germline ends. The CDR3 consists of 16 residues.

The chain carries TRBV7-9 and TRBJ1-2; TRBD1 aligns across 8 bases. Germline-derived CDR1 and CDR2 are SEHNR and FQNEAQ (reference sequence). The junction had 7 bases not matched to a gene; V was cut back by 0 bases and J by 7 bases. The CDR3 is 15 residues long. The CDR3 protein is CASSLAWTGSFGYTF. CDR3 nucleotide sequence: TGTGCCAGCAGCTTAGCGTGGACAGGGAGTTTTGGCTACACCTTC.

This clone was seen a handful of times. The rearrangement uses TRBV18 and TRBJ1-4; no firm D call. V lost 3 bases and J lost 8, with 10 bases in between. The CDR3 extends over 13 amino acids. Germline CDR1 and CDR2: KGHSH and LQKENI. CDR3 protein: CASSPIGGEKLFF. The CDR3 DNA is TGTGCCAGCTCACCGATCGGCGGGGAAAAACTGTTTTTT.

The rearrangement joins TRBV18 to TRBJ2-1; 8 bases are a match to TRBD1. The CDR3 has 15 amino acids. Germline V gene sequence: CDR1 KGHSH, CDR2 LQKENI. The ends lost 4 bases at V and 10 bases at J; junction bases unmatched: 12. This chain's CDR3 is CASSHRTGSGSEQFF. In nucleotides, the CDR3 is TGTGCCAGCTCACATCGGACAGGGTCGGGGAGCGAGCAGTTCTTC.

The rearrangement joins TRBV5-1 to TRBJ2-3; 8 nucleotides line up with TRBD1. The CDR3 totals 14 residues. V lost 6 bases and J lost 1; bases outside the gene matches: 4. Per the germline V gene, CDR1 is SGHRS and CDR2 is YFSETQ. CDR3: CASTSGQGTDTQYF. CDR3 bases: TGCGCCAGCACTTCGGGACAGGGCACAGATACGCAGTATTTT.

The CDR3 DNA follows: TGTGCCAGCAGTGAGGCAGGGTGGACTGAAGCTTTCTTT. Amino acids: CASSEAGWTEAFF. The V call is TRBV2, the J call TRBJ1-1, with TRBD1 as a possible D gene (5 bases). Trimming left V 3 bases short and J 5 bases short, with 10 bases between. The CDR3 length is 13 residues. The germline V gene encodes CDR1 SNHLY and CDR2 FYNNEI.

V is TRBV29-1 and J is TRBJ2-5; 8 bases map to TRBD1. The CDR3 length is 12 residues. With V trimmed by 8 bases and J by 5 bases, 7 bases remained unmatched. Germline lookup yields CDR1 SQVTM and CDR2 ANQGSEA. CDR3 DNA: TGCAGCTGGCGGGCAGGGGGCGAGACCCAGTACTTC. Its protein is CSWRAGGETQYF.

The table lists this clone with a count of one. The chain links TRBV5-4 to TRBJ2-1; 11 positions agree with TRBD2. The CDR3 consists of 15 residues. Germline assignment: CDR1 SGHNT and CDR2 YYREEE (reference sequence). Unmatched junction bases numbered 6, after V lost 4 bases and J lost 6 bases. The CDR3 nucleotides are TGTGCCAGCAGCGCGGGACTAGCGGACTTCAATGAGCAGTTCTTC. Translation: CASSAGLADFNEQFF. Drawing the rest from reference TRBV5-4 and TRBJ2-1, the complete variable domain is ETGVTQSPTHLIKTRGQQVTLRCSSQSGHNTVSWYQQALGQGPQFIFQYYREEENGRGNFPPRFSGLQFPNYSSELNVNALELDDSALYLCASSAGLADFNEQFFGPGTRLTVL.

The V and J genes are TRBV7-2 and TRBJ1-4, with TRBD1 as a possible D gene (5 bases). The CDR3 sequence is 14 residues long. Trimming removed 5 bases from V and 4 bases from J, with 11 bases in between. The germline CDR1 and CDR2 sequences are SGHTA and FQGNSA. CDR3 bases: TGTGCCAGCAGCAAGAGACAGATTAATGAAAAACTGTTTTTT. The encoded protein is CASSKRQINEKLFF. Drawing the rest from reference TRBV7-2 and TRBJ1-4, the complete variable domain is GAGVSQSPSNKVTEKGKDVELRCDPISGHTALYWYRQSLGQGLEFLIYFQGNSAPDKSGLPSDRFSAERTGGSVSTLTIQRTQQEDSAVYLCASSKRQINEKLFFGSGTQLSVL.

The sample holds a few counts of this clone. J is TRBJ1-4 and V is TRBV6-5; D gene uncertain. V was pared by 5 bases and J by 8 bases, with 18 bases between. The CDR3 has 15 residues. Germline CDR1 and CDR2: MNHEY and SVGAGI. CDR3 protein: CASSPFGVIGEKLFF. Here the CDR3 DNA reads TGTGCCAGCAGTCCCTTCGGGGTAATCGGGGAAAAACTGTTTTTT.

The chain joins TRBV27 to TRBJ1-5, with D tentatively TRBD1 (5 bases). Per the germline V gene, CDR1 is MNHEY and CDR2 is SMNVEV (reference sequence). Trimming removed 5 bases from V and 3 bases from J, with 23 bases in between. CDR3 length: 18 residues. The CDR3: CASSPRPPTASSNQPQHF. The CDR3 nucleotides are TGTGCCAGCAGTCCACGACCGCCGACAGCCTCCTCCAATCAGCCCCAGCATTTT.

V usage is TRBV6-5 and J usage is TRBJ1-1; 7 bases line up with TRBD1. V gave up 2 bases and J gave up 2 bases; unmatched junction bases: 5. CDR3 size: 15 residues. From germline, CDR1 is MNHEY and CDR2 SVGAGI. The CDR3 DNA reads TGTGCCAGCAGTTACAAGACAGGGTTTAACACTGAAGCTTTCTTT. Translated: CASSYKTGFNTEAFF.

This chain uses TRBV4-3 with TRBJ1-5; the D gene is possibly TRBD1 (6 bases). V dropped 0 bases and J dropped 2 bases, with 8 bases sitting between them. In germline, CDR1 is LGHNA, CDR2 YSLEER. This CDR3 spans 15 amino acids. CDR3 coding DNA: TGCGCCAGCAGCCAAGAGGCAGGGGGCAATCAGCCCCAGCATTTT. Amino acid sequence: CASSQEAGGNQPQHF.

The chain combines TRBV7-3 with TRBJ2-5; 10 bases match TRBD2. V dropped 5 bases and J dropped 1; count of bases not matched to a gene: 4. The CDR3 contains 15 residues. The germline V gene encodes CDR1 SGHTA and CDR2 FQGTGA. This CDR3 reads CASSPVAGGQETQYF. The CDR3, as DNA: TGTGCCAGCAGCCCCGTAGCGGGGGGCCAAGAGACCCAGTACTTC. Supplemented by reference TRBV7-3 and TRBJ2-5, the full variable domain reads GAGVSQTPSNKVTEKGKYVELRCDPISGHTALYWYRQSLGQGPEFLIYFQGTGAADDSGLPNDRFFAVRPEGSVSTLKIQRTERGDSAVYLCASSPVAGGQETQYFGPGTRLLVL.

V usage is TRBV7-2 and J usage is TRBJ2-5, with a possible D match to TRBD1 (5 bases). The CDR3 sequence is 17 residues long. Between the trimmed V and J ends, which lost 5 bases and 2 bases, there was a span of 21 bases. Per the germline V gene, CDR1 is SGHTA and CDR2 is FQGNSA. Written as DNA, the CDR3 is TGTGCCAGCAGCAAGAGTGGGGCCGCCGTGGGACAAGAGACCCAGTACTTC. Translating it yields CASSKSGAAVGQETQYF.

The V and J genes are TRBV7-9 and TRBJ1-1, with D maybe TRBD1 (6 bases). The CDR3 consists of 15 residues. Looked up from germline, CDR1 is SEHNR and CDR2 is FQNEAQ (reference sequence). V was pared by 5 bases and J by 0 bases, with 13 bases between. The CDR3 spells CASSPQGSLNTEAFF. The CDR3 bases are TGTGCCAGCAGCCCGCAGGGGTCCTTGAACACTGAAGCTTTCTTT.

This clone has just a few counts. This rearrangement joins TRBV18 to TRBJ2-1; D may be TRBD1 (5 bases). CDR1 and CDR2 from the germline V gene are KGHSH and LQKENI. The V and J ends lost 2 bases and 9 bases respectively, with 20 bases between them. The CDR3 runs to 16 residues. The CDR3 loop is CASSPFSPDIGAEQFF. CDR3 coding DNA: TGTGCCAGCTCACCATTTTCCCCGGACATTGGAGCTGAGCAGTTCTTC. Drawing the rest from reference TRBV18 and TRBJ2-1, the complete variable domain is NAGVMQNPRHLVRRRGQEARLRCSPMKGHSHVYWYRQLPEEGLKFMVYLQKENIIDESGMPKERFSAEFPKEGPSILRIQQVVRGDSAAYFCASSPFSPDIGAEQFFGPGTRLTVL.

The chain joins TRBV29-1 to TRBJ1-2; TRBD1 might be the D (5 bases). This CDR3 region has 14 residues. Trimming left V 4 bases short and J 1 base short, with 13 bases between. From germline, CDR1 is SQVTM and CDR2 ANQGSEA. The CDR3 DNA follows: TGCAGCGTTGTCGGGGGGGGAATTAACTATGGCTACACCTTC. The encoded protein is CSVVGGGINYGYTF.

The J gene is TRBJ1-5, the V gene TRBV27; a weak D match, TRBD1 (6 bases). The CDR3 is 16 residues long. In germline, CDR1 is MNHEY, CDR2 SMNVEV (reference sequence). V was pared by 4 bases and J by 0 bases, with 13 bases between. CDR3 coding DNA: TGTGCCAGCAGTTCCCTGACAGGTAATAGCAATCAGCCCCAGCATTTT. Translating it yields CASSSLTGNSNQPQHF.

The V call is TRBV7-8, the J call TRBJ1-3, with D perhaps TRBD1 (6 bases). Germline V gene lookup returns CDR1 SGHVS and CDR2 FQNEAQ. CDR3 length equals 16 residues. The ends were cut back, 5 bases at V and 3 bases at J, with 17 bases in the middle. The CDR3 nucleotides read TGTGCCAGCAGCGCAATCGGGGGGCAACATGGAAACACCATATATTTT. Translating it yields CASSAIGGQHGNTIYF.